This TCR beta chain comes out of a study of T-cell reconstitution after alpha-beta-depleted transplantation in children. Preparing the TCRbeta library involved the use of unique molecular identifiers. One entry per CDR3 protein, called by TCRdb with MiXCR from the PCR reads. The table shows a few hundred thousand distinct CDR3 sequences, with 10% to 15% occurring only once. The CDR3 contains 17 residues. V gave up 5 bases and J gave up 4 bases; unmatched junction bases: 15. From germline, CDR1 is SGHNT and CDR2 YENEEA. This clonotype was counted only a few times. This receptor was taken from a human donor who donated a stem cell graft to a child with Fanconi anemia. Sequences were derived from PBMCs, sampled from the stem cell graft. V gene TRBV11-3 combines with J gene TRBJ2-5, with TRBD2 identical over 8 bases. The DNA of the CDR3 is TGTGCCAGCAGCCGTAATCTCGGCGGGGGGTCGGGAGAGACCCAGTACTTC. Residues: CASSRNLGGGSGETQYF.